The sequence of this T cell receptor beta chain was determined in a study of CD8 T cells in Susac syndrome. Random hexamers served to reverse transcribe roughly 0.5 to 1 ug RNA. Amplification of the TCR beta CDR3 was carried out by immunoSEQ multiplex PCR, which spanned a total of 54 Vbeta and 13 Jbeta segments. TCRdb used MiXCR to reprocess the immunoSEQ multiplex PCR reads, holding one entry per CDR3 protein. The sample records approximately 180,000 distinct CDR3 sequences, about 94% being singletons. V trimming: 4 bases; J trimming: 9 bases; junction bases outside the gene matches: 3. The CDR3 extends over 14 amino acids. Treatment-naive patients with stable or active relapsing-remitting disease were the multiple sclerosis controls. TEMRA cells were FACS-enriched, unlike CD8+ and CD4+ T cells, which were negatively isolated.

The receptor's source is a human donor with multiple sclerosis. Sequenced: CD4+ T cells from PBMCs. This chain joins TRBV12-3 or TRBV12-4 and TRBJ1-6; 10 bases are a match to TRBD1. The CDR3 nucleotides read TGTGCCAGCAGTTGGGGACAGGGGAGTTCACCCCTCCACTTT. Translated, it gives CASSWGQGSSPLHF.